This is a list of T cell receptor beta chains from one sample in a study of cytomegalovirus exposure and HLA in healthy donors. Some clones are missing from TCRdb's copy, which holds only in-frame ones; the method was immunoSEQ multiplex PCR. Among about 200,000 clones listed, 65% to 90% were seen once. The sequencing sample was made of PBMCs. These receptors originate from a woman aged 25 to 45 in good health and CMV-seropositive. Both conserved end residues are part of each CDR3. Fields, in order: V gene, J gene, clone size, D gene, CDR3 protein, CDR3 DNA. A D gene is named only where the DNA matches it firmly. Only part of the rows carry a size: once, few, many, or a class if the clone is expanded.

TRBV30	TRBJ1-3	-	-	CAGATLRRTTGNTIYF	TGTGCCGGGGCAACGCTCCGCCGGACGACTGGAAACACCATATATTTT
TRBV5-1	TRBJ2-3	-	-	CASSLIGGGPADTQYF	TGCGCCAGCAGCTTGATCGGTGGAGGGCCGGCAGATACGCAGTATTTT
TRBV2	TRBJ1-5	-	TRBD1	CASSENTGGNQPQHF	TGTGCCAGCAGTGAAAATACAGGGGGCAATCAGCCCCAGCATTTT
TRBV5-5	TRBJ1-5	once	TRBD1	CASSLLGQEPQHF	TGTGCCAGCAGTCTTCTTGGACAGGAGCCCCAGCATTTT
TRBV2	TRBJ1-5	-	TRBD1	CASSVRTGGAKGNQPQHF	TGTGCCAGCAGTGTGAGGACAGGGGGCGCGAAGGGCAATCAGCCCCAGCATTTT
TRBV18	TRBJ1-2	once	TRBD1	CASTGTVYGYTF	TGTGCCAGTACAGGGACAGTCTATGGCTACACCTTC
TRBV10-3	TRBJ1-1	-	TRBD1	CAISARDSEAFF	TGTGCCATCAGTGCCCGGGACAGTGAAGCTTTCTTT
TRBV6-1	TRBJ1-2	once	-	CASSDPPGLYGYTF	TGTGCCAGCAGTGACCCGCCAGGCCTCTATGGCTACACCTTC
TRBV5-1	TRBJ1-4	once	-	CASSLFGATNEKLFF	TGCGCCAGCAGCTTGTTTGGGGCGACTAATGAAAAACTGTTTTTT
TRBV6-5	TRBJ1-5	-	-	CASSTEWGDQPQHF	TGTGCCAGCAGTACTGAGTGGGGAGATCAGCCCCAGCATTTT
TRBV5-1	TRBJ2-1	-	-	CASSLAYENEQFF	TGCGCCAGCAGCTTGGCGTACGAGAATGAGCAGTTCTTC
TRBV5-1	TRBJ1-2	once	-	CASSLYSGENPRGYTF	TGCGCCAGCAGCTTGTACAGCGGAGAAAACCCCCGTGGCTACACCTTC
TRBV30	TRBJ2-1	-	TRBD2	CALSGNNEQFF	TGTGCCTTGAGCGGGAACAATGAGCAGTTCTTC
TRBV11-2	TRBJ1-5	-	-	CASSLDRASNQPQHF	TGTGCCAGCAGCTTGGACAGAGCTAGCAATCAGCCCCAGCATTTT
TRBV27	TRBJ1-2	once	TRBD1	CASSFSGQGYGYTF	TGTGCCAGCAGTTTCTCCGGACAGGGCTATGGCTACACCTTC
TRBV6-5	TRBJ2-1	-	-	CASSYTSGTYNEQFF	TGTGCCAGCAGTTATACCAGCGGAACCTACAATGAGCAGTTCTTC
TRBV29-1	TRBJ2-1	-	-	CSVEAGGNEQFF	TGCAGCGTTGAGGCGGGCGGGAATGAGCAGTTCTTC
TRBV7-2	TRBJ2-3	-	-	CASSRGGSGDTQYF	TGTGCCAGCAGCCGAGGCGGGTCTGGGGATACGCAGTATTTT
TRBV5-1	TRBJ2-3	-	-	CASSFGSDTDTQYF	TGCGCCAGCAGCTTCGGGTCAGACACAGATACGCAGTATTTT
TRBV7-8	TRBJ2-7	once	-	CASSLTVLGGLRDEQYF	TGTGCCAGCAGCTTAACGGTTTTGGGGGGGCTACGAGACGAGCAGTACTTC
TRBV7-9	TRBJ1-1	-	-	CASSLVGQGPNTEAFF	TGTGCCAGCAGCTTGGTGGGGCAGGGGCCGAACACTGAAGCTTTCTTT
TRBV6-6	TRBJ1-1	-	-	CASERLDSSAFF	TGTGCCAGCGAGCGACTGGACAGTTCAGCTTTCTTT
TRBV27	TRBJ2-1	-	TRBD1	CASSRTGFYNEQFF	TGTGCCAGCAGCCGGACAGGGTTCTACAATGAGCAGTTCTTC
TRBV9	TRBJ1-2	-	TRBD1	CASSVGGQSYGYTF	TGTGCCAGCAGCGTAGGGGGACAGTCCTATGGCTACACCTTC
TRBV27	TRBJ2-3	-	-	CAAIGRGESDTQYF	TGTGCCGCAATCGGCAGGGGGGAATCAGATACGCAGTATTTT
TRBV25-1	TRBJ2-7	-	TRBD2	CASSEYGGRADEQYF	TGTGCCAGCAGTGAATACGGCGGGAGGGCAGACGAGCAGTACTTC
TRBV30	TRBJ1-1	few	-	CAWSRTAMNTEAFF	TGTGCCTGGAGTCGGACAGCAATGAACACTGAAGCTTTCTTT
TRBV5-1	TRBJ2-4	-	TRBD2	CASSLAGGTKNIQYF	TGCGCCAGCAGCTTAGCGGGAGGTACCAAAAACATTCAGTACTTC
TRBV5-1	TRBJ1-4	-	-	CASSLVQSRGFGEKLFF	TGCGCCAGCAGCTTGGTGCAGTCAAGGGGGTTTGGGGAAAAACTGTTTTTT
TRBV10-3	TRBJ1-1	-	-	CATTVGPGETEAFF	TGTGCCACCACGGTAGGGCCAGGGGAGACTGAAGCTTTCTTT
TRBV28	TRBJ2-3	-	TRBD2	CASSFPNSGGVGDTQYF	TGTGCCAGCAGTTTTCCCAACAGCGGGGGGGTCGGGGATACGCAGTATTTT
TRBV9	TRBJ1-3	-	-	CASSAVAGAGNTIYF	TGTGCCAGCAGCGCTGTGGCAGGCGCTGGAAACACCATATATTTT
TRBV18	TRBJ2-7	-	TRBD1	CASSPTTGTGGSYEQYF	TGTGCCAGCTCACCAACAACCGGGACAGGGGGTTCCTACGAGCAGTACTTC
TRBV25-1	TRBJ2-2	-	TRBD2	CASSEWGGLNTGELFF	TGTGCCAGCAGTGAATGGGGGGGATTGAACACCGGGGAGCTGTTTTTT
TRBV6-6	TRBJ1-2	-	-	CASIDEVFIGYTF	TGTGCCAGCATCGACGAGGTATTTATCGGCTACACCTTC
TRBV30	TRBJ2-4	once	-	CAWSDGPSNIQYF	TGTGCCTGGAGTGATGGGCCATCCAACATTCAGTACTTC
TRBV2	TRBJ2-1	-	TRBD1	CASRVGTGDYNEQFF	TGTGCCAGCAGGGTCGGGACAGGGGACTACAATGAGCAGTTCTTC
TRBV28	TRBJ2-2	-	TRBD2	CASSLPTSGNTGELFF	TGTGCCAGCAGTTTACCGACTAGCGGAAACACCGGGGAGCTGTTTTTT
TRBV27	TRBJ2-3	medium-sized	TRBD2	CASTLGGLPTDTQYF	TGTGCCAGCACTCTGGGGGGACTACCGACAGATACGCAGTATTTT
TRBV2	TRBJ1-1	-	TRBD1	CASRVTGSDTEAFF	TGTGCCAGCAGGGTGACAGGGTCGGACACTGAAGCTTTCTTT
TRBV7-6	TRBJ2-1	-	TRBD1	CASSRQGGEQFF	TGTGCCAGCAGCCGACAGGGCGGTGAGCAGTTCTTC
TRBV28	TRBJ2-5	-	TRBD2	CASSLWASGTSKTQYF	TGTGCCAGCAGTTTGTGGGCTAGCGGGACTTCGAAGACCCAGTACTTC
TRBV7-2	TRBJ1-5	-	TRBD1	CASSSGQATNQPQHF	TGTGCCAGCAGCTCCGGACAGGCTACAAATCAGCCCCAGCATTTT
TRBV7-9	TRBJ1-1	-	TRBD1	CASSFPTGGIGTEAFF	TGTGCCAGCAGCTTCCCGACAGGGGGCATAGGCACTGAAGCTTTCTTT
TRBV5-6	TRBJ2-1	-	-	CASRSTFNLYNEQFF	TGTGCCAGCCGGAGTACGTTCAATTTATACAATGAGCAGTTCTTC
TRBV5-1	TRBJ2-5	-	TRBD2	CASSSSGPQETQYF	TGCGCCAGCAGCTCTAGCGGGCCTCAAGAGACCCAGTACTTC
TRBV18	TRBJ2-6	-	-	CASAQGGANVLTF	TGTGCCAGCGCCCAGGGAGGGGCCAACGTCCTGACTTTC
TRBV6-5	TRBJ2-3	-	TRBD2	CASSWGGPGTDTQYF	TGTGCCAGCAGTTGGGGAGGGCCGGGTACAGATACGCAGTATTTT
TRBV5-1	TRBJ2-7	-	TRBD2	CASTTTSGSYEQYF	TGCGCCAGCACCACGACTAGCGGGTCCTACGAGCAGTACTTC
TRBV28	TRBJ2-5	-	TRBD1	CASKEGAIGTQYF	TGTGCCAGCAAAGAGGGGGCTATTGGGACCCAGTACTTC
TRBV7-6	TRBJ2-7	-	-	CASSYEVAGYEQYF	TGTGCCAGCAGCTACGAAGTGGCAGGCTACGAGCAGTACTTC
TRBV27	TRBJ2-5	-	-	CASSPFPRWETQYF	TGTGCCAGCAGCCCGTTTCCACGGTGGGAGACCCAGTACTTC
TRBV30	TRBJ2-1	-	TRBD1	CACRDSSYNEQFF	TGTGCCTGTCGGGACAGTTCCTACAATGAGCAGTTCTTC
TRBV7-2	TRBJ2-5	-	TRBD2	CASSFSRTGGETQYF	TGTGCCAGCAGCTTCTCTAGAACGGGGGGAGAGACCCAGTACTTC
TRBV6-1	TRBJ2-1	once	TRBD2	CASGKGLLGEQFF	TGTGCCAGCGGAAAGGGACTACTAGGTGAGCAGTTCTTC